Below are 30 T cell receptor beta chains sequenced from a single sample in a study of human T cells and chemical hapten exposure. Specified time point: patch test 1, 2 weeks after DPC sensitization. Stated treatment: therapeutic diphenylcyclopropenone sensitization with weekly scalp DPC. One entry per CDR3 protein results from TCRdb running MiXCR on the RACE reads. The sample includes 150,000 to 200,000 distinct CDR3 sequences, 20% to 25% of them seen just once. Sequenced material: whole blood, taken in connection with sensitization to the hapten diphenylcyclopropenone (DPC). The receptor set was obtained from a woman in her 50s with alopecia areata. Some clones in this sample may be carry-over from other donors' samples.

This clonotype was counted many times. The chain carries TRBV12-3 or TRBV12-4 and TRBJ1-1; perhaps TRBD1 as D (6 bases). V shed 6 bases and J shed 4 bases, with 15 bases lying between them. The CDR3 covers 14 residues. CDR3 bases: TGTGCCAGCAGGCCTACAGGGAGGAGCACTGAAGCTTTCTTT. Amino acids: CASRPTGRSTEAFF.

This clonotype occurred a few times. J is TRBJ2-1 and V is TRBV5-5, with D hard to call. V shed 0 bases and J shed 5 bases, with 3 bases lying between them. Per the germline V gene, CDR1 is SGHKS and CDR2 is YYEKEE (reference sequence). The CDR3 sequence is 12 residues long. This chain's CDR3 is CASSLDNNEQFF. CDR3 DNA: TGTGCCAGCAGCTTGGACAACAATGAGCAGTTCTTC. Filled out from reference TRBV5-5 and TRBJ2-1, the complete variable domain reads DAGVTQSPTHLIKTRGQQVTLRCSPISGHKSVSWYQQVLGQGPQFIFQYYEKEERGRGNFPDRFSARQFPNYSSELNVNALLLGDSALYLCASSLDNNEQFFGPGTRLTVL.

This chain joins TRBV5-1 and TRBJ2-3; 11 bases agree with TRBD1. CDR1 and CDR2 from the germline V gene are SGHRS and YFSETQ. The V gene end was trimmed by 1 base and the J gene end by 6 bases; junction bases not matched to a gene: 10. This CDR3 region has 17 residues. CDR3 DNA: TGCGCCAGCAGCTTGAGCCCCCCGGGACAGGGGGGGGATACGCAGTATTTT. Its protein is CASSLSPPGQGGDTQYF.

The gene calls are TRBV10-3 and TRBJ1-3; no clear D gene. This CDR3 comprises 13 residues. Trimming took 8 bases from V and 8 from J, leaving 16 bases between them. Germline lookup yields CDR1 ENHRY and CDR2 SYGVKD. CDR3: CAIVAVRRDTIYF. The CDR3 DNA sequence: TGTGCCATCGTAGCTGTAAGGCGAGACACCATATATTTT.

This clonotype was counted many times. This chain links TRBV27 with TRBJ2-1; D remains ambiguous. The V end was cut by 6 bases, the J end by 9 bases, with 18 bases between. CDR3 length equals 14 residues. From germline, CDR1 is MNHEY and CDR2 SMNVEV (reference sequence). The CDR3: CASSRSRVRGEQFF. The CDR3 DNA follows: TGTGCCAGCAGCCGTAGTCGGGTTCGCGGTGAGCAGTTCTTC.

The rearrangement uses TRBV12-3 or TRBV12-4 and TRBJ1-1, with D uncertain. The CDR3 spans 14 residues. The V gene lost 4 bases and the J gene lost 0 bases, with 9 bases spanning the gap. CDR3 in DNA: TGTGCCAGCAGTTCGAAATTTATGAACACTGAAGCTTTCTTT. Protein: CASSSKFMNTEAFF.

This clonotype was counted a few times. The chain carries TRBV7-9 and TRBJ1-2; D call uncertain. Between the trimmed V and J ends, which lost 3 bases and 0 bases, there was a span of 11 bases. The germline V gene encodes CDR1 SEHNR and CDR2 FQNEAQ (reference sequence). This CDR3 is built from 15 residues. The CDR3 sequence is CASSFGGSSNYGYTF. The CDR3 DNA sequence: TGTGCCAGCAGCTTCGGCGGGAGTTCTAACTATGGCTACACCTTC.

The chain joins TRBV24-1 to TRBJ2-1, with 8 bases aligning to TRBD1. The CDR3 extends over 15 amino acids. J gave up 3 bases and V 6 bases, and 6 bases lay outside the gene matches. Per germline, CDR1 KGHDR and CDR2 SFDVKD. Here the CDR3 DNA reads TGTGCCACCAGTCAGACAGGGGTGGTCTACAATGAGCAGTTCTTC. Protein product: CATSQTGVVYNEQFF.

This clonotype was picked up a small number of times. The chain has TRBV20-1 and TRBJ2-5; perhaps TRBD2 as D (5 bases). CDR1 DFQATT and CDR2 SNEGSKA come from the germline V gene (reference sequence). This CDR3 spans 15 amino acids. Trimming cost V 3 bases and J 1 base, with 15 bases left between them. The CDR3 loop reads CSASPLRGSQETQYF. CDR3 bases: TGCAGTGCTAGCCCCCTCCGAGGGAGCCAAGAGACCCAGTACTTC.

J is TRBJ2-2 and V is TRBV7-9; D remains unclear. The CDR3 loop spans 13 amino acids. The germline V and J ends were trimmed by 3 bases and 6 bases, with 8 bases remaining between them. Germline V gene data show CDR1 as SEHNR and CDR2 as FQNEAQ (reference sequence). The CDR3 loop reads CASSFLAPGELFF. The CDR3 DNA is TGTGCCAGCAGCTTCTTAGCCCCCGGGGAGCTGTTTTTT.

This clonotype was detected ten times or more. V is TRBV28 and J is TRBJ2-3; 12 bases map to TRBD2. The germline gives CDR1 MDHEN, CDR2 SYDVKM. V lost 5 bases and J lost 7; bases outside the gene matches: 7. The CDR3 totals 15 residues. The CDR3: CASSRSSGRANTQYF. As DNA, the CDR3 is TGTGCCAGCAGTCGTTCTAGCGGGAGGGCAAATACGCAGTATTTT.

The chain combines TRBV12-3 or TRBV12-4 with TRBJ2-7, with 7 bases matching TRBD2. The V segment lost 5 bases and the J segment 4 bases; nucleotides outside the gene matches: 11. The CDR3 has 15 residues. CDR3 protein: CASSRHNSGLYEQYF. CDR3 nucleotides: TGTGCCAGCAGTCGGCATAATAGCGGGTTGTACGAGCAGTACTTC.

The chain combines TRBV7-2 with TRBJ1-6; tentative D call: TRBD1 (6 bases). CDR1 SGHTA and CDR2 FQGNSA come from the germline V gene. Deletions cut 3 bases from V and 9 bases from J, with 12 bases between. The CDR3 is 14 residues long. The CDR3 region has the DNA TGTGCCAGCAGCTTGCAGGGGCAACCTTCACCCCTCCACTTT. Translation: CASSLQGQPSPLHF.

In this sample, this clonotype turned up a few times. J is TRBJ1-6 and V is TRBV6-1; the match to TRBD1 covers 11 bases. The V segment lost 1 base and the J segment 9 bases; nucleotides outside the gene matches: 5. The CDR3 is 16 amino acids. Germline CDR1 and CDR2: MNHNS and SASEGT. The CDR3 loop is CASSEVGTGGTSPLHF. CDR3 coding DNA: TGTGCCAGCAGTGAAGTGGGGACAGGGGGAACTTCACCCCTCCACTTT.

In nucleotides, the CDR3 is TGTGCCAGCAGCTCCACCGGGACAGGATATGAAAAACTGTTTTTT. Encoded protein: CASSSTGTGYEKLFF. The chain uses TRBV9 and TRBJ1-4, with 8 nucleotides matching TRBD1. V shed 4 bases and J 6 bases; nucleotides not matched to a gene: 8. Germline-derived CDR1 and CDR2 are SGDLS and YYNGEE. CDR3 length: 15 residues.

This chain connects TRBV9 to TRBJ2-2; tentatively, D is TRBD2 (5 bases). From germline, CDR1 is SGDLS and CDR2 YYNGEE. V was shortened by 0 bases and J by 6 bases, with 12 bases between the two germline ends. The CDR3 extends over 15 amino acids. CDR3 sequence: CASSVGSSLAGELFF. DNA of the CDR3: TGTGCCAGCAGCGTAGGTTCTAGCCTCGCCGGGGAGCTGTTTTTT.

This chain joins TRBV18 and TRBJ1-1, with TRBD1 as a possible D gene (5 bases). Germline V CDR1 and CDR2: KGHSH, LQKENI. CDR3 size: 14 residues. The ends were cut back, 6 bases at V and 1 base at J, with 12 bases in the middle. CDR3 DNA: TGTGCCAGCTCGCAGGCGGGGGAGAACACTGAAGCTTTCTTT. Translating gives CASSQAGENTEAFF.

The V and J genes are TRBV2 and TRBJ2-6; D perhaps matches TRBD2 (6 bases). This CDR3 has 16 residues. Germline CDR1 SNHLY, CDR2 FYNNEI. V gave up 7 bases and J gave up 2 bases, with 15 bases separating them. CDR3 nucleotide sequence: TGTGCCAGCACCGGAGGGGCAGCGGCTGGGGCCAACGTCCTGACTTTC. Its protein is CASTGGAAAGANVLTF.

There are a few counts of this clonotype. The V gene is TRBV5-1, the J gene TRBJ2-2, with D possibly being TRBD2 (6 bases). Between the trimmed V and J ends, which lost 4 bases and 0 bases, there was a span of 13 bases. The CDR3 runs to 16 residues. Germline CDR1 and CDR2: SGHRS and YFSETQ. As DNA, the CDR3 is TGCGCCAGCAGCGAAGGACTATCCGCGAACACCGGGGAGCTGTTTTTT. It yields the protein CASSEGLSANTGELFF.

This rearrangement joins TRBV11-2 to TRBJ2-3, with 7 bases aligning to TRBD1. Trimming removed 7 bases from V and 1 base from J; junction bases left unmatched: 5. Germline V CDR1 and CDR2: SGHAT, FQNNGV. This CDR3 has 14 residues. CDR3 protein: CASTLGQRTDTQYF. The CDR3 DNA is TGTGCCAGCACCCTGGGACAGCGCACAGATACGCAGTATTTT. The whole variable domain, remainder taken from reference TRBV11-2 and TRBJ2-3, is EAGVAQSPRYKIIEKRQSVAFWCNPISGHATLYWYQQILGQGPKLLIQFQNNGVVDDSQLPKDRFSAERLKGVDSTLKIQPAKLEDSAVYLCASTLGQRTDTQYFGPGTRLTVL.

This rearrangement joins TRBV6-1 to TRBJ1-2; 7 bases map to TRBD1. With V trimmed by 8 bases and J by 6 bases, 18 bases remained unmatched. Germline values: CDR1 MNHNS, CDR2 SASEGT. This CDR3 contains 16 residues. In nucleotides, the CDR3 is TGTGCCAGCCGAACTGAATTTACAGGGGCAATAGATGGCTACACCTTC. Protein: CASRTEFTGAIDGYTF.

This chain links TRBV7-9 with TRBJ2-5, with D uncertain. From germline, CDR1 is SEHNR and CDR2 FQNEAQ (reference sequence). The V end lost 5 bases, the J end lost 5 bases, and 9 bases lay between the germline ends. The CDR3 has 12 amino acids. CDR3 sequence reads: CASSALGETQYF. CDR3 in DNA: TGTGCCAGCAGCGCCCTAGGGGAGACCCAGTACTTC.

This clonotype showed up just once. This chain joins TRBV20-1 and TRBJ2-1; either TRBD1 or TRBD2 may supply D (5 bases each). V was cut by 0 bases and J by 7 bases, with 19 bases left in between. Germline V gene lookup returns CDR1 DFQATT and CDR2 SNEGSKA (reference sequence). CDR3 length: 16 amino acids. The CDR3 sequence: CSARDWGTQTVNEQFF. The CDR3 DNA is TGCAGTGCTAGAGATTGGGGGACCCAGACAGTTAATGAGCAGTTCTTC.

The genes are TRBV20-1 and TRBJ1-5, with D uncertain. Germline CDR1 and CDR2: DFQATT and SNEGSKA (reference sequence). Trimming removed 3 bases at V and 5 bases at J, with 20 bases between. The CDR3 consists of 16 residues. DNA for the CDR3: TGCAGTGCTAGGAAACCGGACGGGATCGGGGATCAGCCCCAGCATTTT. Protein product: CSARKPDGIGDQPQHF.

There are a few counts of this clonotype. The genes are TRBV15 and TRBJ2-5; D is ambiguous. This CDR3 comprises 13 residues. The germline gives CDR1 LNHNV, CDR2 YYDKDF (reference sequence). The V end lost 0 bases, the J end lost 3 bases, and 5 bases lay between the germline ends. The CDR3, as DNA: TGTGCCACCAGCAGAGATCAGGAAGAGACCCAGTACTTC. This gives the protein CATSRDQEETQYF.

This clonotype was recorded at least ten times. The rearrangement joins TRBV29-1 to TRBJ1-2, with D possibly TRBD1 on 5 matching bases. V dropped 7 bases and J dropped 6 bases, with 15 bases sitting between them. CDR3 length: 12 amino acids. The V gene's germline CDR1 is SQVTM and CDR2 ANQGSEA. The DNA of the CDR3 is TGCAGCGGGGGACTTCGGGAGGATGGCTACACCTTC. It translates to CSGGLREDGYTF.

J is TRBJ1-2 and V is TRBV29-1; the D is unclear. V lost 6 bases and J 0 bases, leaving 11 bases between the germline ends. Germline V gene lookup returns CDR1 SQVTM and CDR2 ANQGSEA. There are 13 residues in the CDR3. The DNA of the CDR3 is TGCAGCGTGTGCGAGTTAGCTAACTATGGCTACACCTTC. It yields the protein CSVCELANYGYTF.

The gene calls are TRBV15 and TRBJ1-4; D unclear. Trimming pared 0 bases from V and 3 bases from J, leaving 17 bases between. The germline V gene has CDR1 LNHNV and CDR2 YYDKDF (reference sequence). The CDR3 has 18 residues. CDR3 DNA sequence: TGTGCCACCAGCAGAGATCTAGTCGTGGGCGGTGCTAATGAAAAACTGTTTTTT. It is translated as CATSRDLVVGGANEKLFF.

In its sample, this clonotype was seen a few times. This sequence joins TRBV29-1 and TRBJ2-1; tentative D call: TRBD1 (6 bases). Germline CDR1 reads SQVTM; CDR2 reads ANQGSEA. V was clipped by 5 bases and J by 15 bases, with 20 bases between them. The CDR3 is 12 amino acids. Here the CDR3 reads CSVRSEDRGPFF. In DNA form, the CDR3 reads TGCAGCGTTAGGTCCGAGGACAGAGGTCCGTTCTTC.

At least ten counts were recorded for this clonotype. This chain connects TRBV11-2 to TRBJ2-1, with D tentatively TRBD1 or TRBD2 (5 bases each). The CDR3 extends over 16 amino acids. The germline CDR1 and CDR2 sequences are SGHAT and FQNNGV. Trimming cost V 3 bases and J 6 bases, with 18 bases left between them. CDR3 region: CASSLGPRTGINEQFF. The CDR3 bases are TGTGCCAGCAGCTTGGGACCACGAACGGGTATCAATGAGCAGTTCTTC. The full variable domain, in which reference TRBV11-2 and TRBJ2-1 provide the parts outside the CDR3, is EAGVAQSPRYKIIEKRQSVAFWCNPISGHATLYWYQQILGQGPKLLIQFQNNGVVDDSQLPKDRFSAERLKGVDSTLKIQPAKLEDSAVYLCASSLGPRTGINEQFFGPGTRLTVL.